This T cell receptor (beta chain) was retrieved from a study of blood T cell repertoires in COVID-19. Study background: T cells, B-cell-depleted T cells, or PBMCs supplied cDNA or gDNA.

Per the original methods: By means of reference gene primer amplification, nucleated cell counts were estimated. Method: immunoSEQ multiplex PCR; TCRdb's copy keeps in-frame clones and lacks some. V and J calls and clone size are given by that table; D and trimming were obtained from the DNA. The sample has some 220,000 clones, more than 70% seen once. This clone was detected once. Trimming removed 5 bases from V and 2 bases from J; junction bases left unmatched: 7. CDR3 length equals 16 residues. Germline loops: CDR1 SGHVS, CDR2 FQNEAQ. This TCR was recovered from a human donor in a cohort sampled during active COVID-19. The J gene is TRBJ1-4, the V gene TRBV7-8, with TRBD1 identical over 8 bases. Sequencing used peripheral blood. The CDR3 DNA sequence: TGTGCCAGCAGCCAGACAGGGGAGAGTACTAATGAAAAACTGTTTTTT. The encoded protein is CASSQTGESTNEKLFF.